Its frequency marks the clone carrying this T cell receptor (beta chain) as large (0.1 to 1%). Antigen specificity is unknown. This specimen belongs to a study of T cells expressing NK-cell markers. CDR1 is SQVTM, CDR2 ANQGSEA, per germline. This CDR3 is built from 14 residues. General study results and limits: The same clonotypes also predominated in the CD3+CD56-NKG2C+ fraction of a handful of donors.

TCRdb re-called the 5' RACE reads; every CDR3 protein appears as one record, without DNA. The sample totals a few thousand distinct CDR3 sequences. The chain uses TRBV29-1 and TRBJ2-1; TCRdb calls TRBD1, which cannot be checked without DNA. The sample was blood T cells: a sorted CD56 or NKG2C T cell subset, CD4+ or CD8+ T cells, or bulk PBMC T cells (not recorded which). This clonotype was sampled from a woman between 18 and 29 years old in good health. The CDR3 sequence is CSVDGTETYNEQFF.